The clone carrying this T cell receptor (beta chain) appeared a single time. The antigen is not known. The data are from a study of early stage breast cancer tumors. About the research overall: Most invasive tumors, about 75% of the 16, were ER+/PR+/HER2-. Overall study results and limits: In about 90% of the 16 patients, blood comparison separated tumor from normal breast. Tumors had about 2.3-fold higher T cell density than normal breast. Enriched TCRB sequences shared across patients were mostly commonly generated sequences.

Sequencing used immunoSEQ multiplex PCR; TCRdb keeps in-frame clones, though not all of them. The data hold about 69,000 clones, with approximately 80% observed a single time. The length of the CDR3 is 14 residues. Trimming shortened V by 5 bases and J by 1 base, and 11 bases separated the two germline ends. Germline CDR1 is LNHDA and CDR2 is SQIVND (reference sequence). The source is a person in their 40s with breast cancer. The source material was blood. J is TRBJ1-1 and V is TRBV19; D not certain. CDR3 protein: CASSGWSRNTEAFF. The CDR3 DNA is TGTGCCAGTAGTGGGTGGTCCCGGAACACTGAAGCTTTCTTT.